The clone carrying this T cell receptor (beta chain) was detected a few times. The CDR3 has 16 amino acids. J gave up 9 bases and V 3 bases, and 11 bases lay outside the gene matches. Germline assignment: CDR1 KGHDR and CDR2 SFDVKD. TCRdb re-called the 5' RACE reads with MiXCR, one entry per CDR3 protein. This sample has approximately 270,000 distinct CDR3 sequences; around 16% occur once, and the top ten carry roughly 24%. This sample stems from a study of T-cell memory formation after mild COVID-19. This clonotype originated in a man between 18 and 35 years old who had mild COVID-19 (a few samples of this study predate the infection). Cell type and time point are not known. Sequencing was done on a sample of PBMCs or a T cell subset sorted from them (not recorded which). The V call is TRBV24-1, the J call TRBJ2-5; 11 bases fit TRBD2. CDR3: CATSDATSGGISAQYF. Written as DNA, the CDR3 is TGTGCCACCAGTGATGCTACTAGCGGGGGAATTAGCGCCCAGTACTTC.